This T cell receptor (beta chain) was found in a study of long-term antiretroviral therapy in people with HIV (dated by TCRdb to the early 2020s). For context, the study as a whole: The earliest samples were collected about a decade before the 2015 WHO recommendation for immediate ART, when ART was typically delayed until CD4 counts fell. Of the roughly 30 participants with HIV, fewer than twelve were female. A total of fewer than 200 cryopreserved PBMC samples were contributed to the cohort by 30 adults with confirmed HIV infection, with samples collected serially over a mean of roughly six years (range 1-12). No cross-contamination during QIAcube processing was shown when test extractions of a monoclonal T-cell line were performed alongside about 30 polyclonal samples. A retrospective serial study tested whether changes in peripheral blood TRB repertoire composition and diversity were associated with ART initiation and durable HIV suppression.

What the research found in general, with its limitations: Inferences about post-ART repertoire changes are limited because no data were available on ART adherence, viral resistance or therapy changes. Limited PBMC availability meant only the TCR beta chain was sequenced, without alpha chain pairing. Starting ART was linked to a significant rise in TRB diversity, yet even after long-term ART the diversity remained significantly lower than in transplant donor controls. At every time point, the repertoire was dominated by expanded TRB clones first identified before ART initiation, although this dominance fluctuated and, in many PLHIV, declined after ART. CDR3 length ranges in HIV repertoires were narrower than in controls, and network structure suggested an antigen-experienced repertoire with only a slight naive shift after ART. The samples span the years 2004 to 2017, and the ART regimens used at that time may not be as effective as current regimens. Because pre-ART samples had limited cell numbers, profiling was done on unsorted PBMC rather than on sorted CD4+ and CD8+ T cells.

For CDR1 and CDR2, the germline V gene lists MGHRA and YSYEKL. Its CDR3 holds 15 amino acids, cysteine through phenylalanine. Kept here is only the CDR3 DNA, which spans 45 bases and is read in frame from base 1. V was cut back by 2 bases and J by 3 bases, leaving a gap of 10 bases between them. With regard to this clone: This clone's antigen is unknown. No quality values exist for individual bases; no much larger clone is one base distant.

Participants were included only if at least one PBMC sample before ART initiation and at least two post-ART samples were available. Treatment was received in the United States of America by all participants with HIV. Before DNA extraction, cryopreserved samples of roughly 0.9-11 million PBMC were thawed and washed. At the time of the earliest PBMC sample for each participant with HIV, ages ranged from about 20 to 54 years. PBMC samples from each participant spanned 1-4 timepoints before ART initiation and 2-8 timepoints after ART initiation, with a median of 7 samples. For every participant, serial HIV viral load, CD4+ T-cell count, ART history and demographic data were obtained. Genomic DNA was extracted from unsorted PBMC with a Qiagen kit on a QIAcube, processed in batches of 12 samples. The immunoSEQ hsTCRB v3.0 assay was used at survey level resolution for TRB variable region sequencing. TRB sequencing targeted a depth of about 40,000-55,000 T-cell genomes per sample. An Illumina MiSeq with a v3 150-cycle kit was used to sequence the pooled TRB libraries. The authors' analysis ran thus. Analysis of repertoires was carried out in R inside a reproducible Nextflow workflow spanning QC, data transformation and analysis. LymphoSeq2, an R package for exploring AIRR-Seq data, was used to implement the custom analyses. A handful of samples that produced fewer than 5000 total TRB sequences were removed, so 150 to 200 HIV repertoires were analyzed. Of the roughly 190 retained HIV repertoires, over 55 were collected before and 129 after ART initiation. Repertoires were downsampled to 5000 TRB nucleotide sequences, and summary statistics were averaged over 100 downsampling iterations. TRB sequences were retained for analysis only if CDR3 regions of at least seven amino acids were present. Diversity was measured with a Shannon entropy-derived clonality score and the Gini coefficient. Repertoire networks linked the top 5000 CDR3 amino acid sequences whenever two sequences differed by an edit distance of one. GLIPH2 predicted antigen specificity groups and MHC restriction for TRB CDR3 amino acid sequences. To flag known associations with CMV, EBV, HIV or tissue antigens, CDR3 amino acid sequences were compared against VDJdb and McPAS-TCR. Pre-ART, post-ART and control groups were compared with Wilcoxon signed-rank tests and Holm-Bonferroni correction. TCRdb retrieved this table from immuneACCESS and kept in-frame rearrangements only. Not all clones are present; in checked studies, unresolved V genes account for under half, and no reason is known for the remainder. The DNA gave D and trimming, while V, J and clone size come from that table. The sample contains 40,000 to 60,000 clones, 84% of them found a single time. The ten largest clones add up to under 3% of the sample.

Specimen: unsorted PBMCs, collected 0.8 years after starting antiretroviral therapy. The chain uses TRBV4-1 and TRBJ1-4, with the D segment identity uncertain. The TCR sequence derives from a woman under 30 with HIV. The DNA reads as follows: TGCGCCAGCAGCCAAACCCCGGGTTCTAATGAAAAACTGTTTTTT. Its translation reads: CASSQTPGSNEKLFF.